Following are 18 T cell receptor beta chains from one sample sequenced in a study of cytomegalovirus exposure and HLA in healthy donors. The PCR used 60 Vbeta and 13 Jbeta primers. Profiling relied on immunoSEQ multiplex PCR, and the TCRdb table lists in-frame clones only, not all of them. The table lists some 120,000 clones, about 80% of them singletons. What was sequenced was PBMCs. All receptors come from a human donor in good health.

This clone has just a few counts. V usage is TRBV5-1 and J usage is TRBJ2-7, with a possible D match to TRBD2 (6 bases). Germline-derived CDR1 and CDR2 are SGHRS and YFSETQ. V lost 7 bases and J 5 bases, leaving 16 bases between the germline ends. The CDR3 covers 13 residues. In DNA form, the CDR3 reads TGCGCCAGCGGGGGGTGGGGGACCGACGAGCAGTACTTC. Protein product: CASGGWGTDEQYF. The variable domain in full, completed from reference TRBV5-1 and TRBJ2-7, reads KAGVTQTPRYLIKTRGQQVTLSCSPISGHRSVSWYQQTPGQGLQFLFEYFSETQRNKGNFPGRFSGRQFSNSRSEMNVSTLELGDSALYLCASGGWGTDEQYFGPGTRLTVT.

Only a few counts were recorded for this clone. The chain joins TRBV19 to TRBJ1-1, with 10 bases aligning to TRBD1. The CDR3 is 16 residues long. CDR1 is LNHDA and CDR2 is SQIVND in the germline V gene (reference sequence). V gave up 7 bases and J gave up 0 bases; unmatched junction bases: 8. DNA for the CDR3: TGTGCCAGTACCCCAGACAGGGGGCTCATGAACACTGAAGCTTTCTTT. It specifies CASTPDRGLMNTEAFF.

The CDR3 loop reads CASSQDPIGGTEAFF. DNA for the CDR3: TGCGCCAGCAGCCAAGACCCGATCGGGGGGACTGAAGCTTTCTTT. The chain joins TRBV4-1 to TRBJ1-1; maybe TRBD1 (5 bases). The CDR3 covers 15 residues. Germline V lookup: CDR1 MGHRA, CDR2 YSYEKL. Trimming took off 0 bases at V and 5 bases at J, with 13 bases between the two ends.

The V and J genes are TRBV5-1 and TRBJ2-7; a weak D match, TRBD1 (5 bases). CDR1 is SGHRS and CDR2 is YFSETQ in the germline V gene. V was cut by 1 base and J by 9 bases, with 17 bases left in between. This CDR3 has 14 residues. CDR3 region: CASSLSSGSWGQYF. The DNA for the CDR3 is TGCGCCAGCAGCTTGTCTTCAGGGTCGTGGGGGCAGTACTTC.

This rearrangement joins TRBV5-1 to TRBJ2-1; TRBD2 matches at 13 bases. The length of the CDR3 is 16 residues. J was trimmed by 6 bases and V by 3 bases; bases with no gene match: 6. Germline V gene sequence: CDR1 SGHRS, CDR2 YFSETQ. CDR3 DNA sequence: TGCGCCAGCAGCTCTGTTGGGACTAGCGGGGCCAATGAGCAGTTCTTC. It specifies CASSSVGTSGANEQFF.

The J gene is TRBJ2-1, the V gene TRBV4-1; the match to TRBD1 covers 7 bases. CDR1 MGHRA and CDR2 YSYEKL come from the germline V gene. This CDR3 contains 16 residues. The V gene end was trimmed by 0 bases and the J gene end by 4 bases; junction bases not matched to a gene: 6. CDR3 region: CASSQEQTGPYNEQFF. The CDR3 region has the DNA TGCGCCAGCAGCCAAGAGCAGACAGGGCCTTACAATGAGCAGTTCTTC.

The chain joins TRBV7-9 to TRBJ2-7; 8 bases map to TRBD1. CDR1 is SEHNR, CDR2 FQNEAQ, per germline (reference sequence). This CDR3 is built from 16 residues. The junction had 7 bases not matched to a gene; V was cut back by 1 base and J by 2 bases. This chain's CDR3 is CASSLGAGQVTYEQYF. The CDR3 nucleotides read TGTGCCAGCAGCTTAGGCGCGGGACAGGTAACCTACGAGCAGTACTTC.

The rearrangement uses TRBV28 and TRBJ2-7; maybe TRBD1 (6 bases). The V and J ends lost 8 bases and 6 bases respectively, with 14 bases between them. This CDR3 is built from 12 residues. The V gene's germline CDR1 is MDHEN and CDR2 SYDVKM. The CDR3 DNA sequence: TGTGCCAGCGCCTCTCTGGGGGCCGAGCAGTACTTC. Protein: CASASLGAEQYF.

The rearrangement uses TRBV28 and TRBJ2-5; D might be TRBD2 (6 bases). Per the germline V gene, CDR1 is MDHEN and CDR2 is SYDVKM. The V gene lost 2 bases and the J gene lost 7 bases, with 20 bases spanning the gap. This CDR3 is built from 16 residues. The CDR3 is CASSLRREGLGGTQYF. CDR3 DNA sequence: TGTGCCAGCAGTTTACGGAGGGAAGGGTTGGGGGGGACCCAGTACTTC.

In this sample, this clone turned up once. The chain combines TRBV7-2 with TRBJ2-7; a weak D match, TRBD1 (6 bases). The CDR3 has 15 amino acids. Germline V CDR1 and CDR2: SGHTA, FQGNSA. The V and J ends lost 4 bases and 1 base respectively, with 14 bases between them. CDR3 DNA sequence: TGTGCCAGCAGCTCAGGGGCCCGGGGATCCTACGAGCAGTACTTC. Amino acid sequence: CASSSGARGSYEQYF.

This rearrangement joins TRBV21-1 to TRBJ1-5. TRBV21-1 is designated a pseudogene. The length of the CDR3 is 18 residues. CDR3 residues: CASSSRESRAIGNQPQHF. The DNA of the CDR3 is TGTGCCAGCAGCTCACGGGAGTCGAGGGCGATAGGCAATCAGCCCCAGCATTTT.

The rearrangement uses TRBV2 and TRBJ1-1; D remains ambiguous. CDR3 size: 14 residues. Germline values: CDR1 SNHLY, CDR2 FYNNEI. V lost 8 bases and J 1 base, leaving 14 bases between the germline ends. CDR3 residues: CASVGAGWNTEAFF. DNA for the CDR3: TGTGCCAGCGTGGGAGCGGGGTGGAACACTGAAGCTTTCTTT.

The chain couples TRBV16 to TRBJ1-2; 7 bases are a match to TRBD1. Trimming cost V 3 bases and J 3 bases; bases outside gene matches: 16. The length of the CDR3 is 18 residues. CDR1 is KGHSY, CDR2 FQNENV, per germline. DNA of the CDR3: TGTGCCAGCAGCCAGCGAGGGGGCAGCATCCCCCAAGACTATGGCTACACCTTC. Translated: CASSQRGGSIPQDYGYTF.

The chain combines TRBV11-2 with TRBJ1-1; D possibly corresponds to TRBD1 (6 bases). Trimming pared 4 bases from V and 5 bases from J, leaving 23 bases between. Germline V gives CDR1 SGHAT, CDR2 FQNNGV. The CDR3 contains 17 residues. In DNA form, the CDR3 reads TGTGCCAGCAGCTCCGGAAGACTGCGGGGGGCAGCGACTGAAGCTTTCTTT. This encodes CASSSGRLRGAATEAFF.

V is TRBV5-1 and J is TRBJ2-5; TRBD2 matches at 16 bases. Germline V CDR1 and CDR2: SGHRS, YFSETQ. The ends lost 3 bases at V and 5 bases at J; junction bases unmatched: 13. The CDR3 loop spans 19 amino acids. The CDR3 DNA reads TGCGCCAGCAGCTGGGGACTAGCGGGGGGGCATGATAGGTTGGAGACCCAGTACTTC. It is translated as CASSWGLAGGHDRLETQYF.

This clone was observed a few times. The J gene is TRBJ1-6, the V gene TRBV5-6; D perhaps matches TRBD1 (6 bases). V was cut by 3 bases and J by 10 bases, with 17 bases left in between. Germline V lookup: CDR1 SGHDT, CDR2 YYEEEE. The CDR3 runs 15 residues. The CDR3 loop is CASSSWGGAGSPLHF. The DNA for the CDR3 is TGTGCCAGCAGCTCGTGGGGGGGCGCGGGGTCACCCCTCCACTTT.

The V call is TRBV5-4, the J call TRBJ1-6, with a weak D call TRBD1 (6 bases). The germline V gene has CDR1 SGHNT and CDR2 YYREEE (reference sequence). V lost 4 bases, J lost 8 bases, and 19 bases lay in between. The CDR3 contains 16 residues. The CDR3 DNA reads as TGTGCCAGCAGCCAAGAGGGGGAGTTGGGCTATTCACCCCTCCACTTT. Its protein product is CASSQEGELGYSPLHF.

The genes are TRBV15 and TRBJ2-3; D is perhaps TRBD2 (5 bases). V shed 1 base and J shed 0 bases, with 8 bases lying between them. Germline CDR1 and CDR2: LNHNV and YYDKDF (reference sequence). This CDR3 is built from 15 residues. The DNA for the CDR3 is TGTGCCACCAGCAGAGCGGACTTGAGCACAGATACGCAGTATTTT. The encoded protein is CATSRADLSTDTQYF.